The entry below gives a single TCR beta chain sequence along with its context. As yet, its antigen is unknown. CDR1 MNHEY and CDR2 SMNVEV come from the germline V gene (reference sequence). The CDR3 is 11 amino acids. V was shortened by 10 bases and J by 4 bases, with 10 bases between the two germline ends. Reverse transcription of about 0.5 to 1 ug RNA was carried out with random hexamers. Coverage of TCR beta CDR3 amplification by immunoSEQ multiplex PCR extended to 54 Vbeta and 13 Jbeta. TCRdb re-analysed the immunoSEQ multiplex PCR reads in MiXCR, keeping a single row per CDR3 protein. The data show 180,000 or so distinct CDR3 sequences, just under 95% seen once. The data stem from a study of CD8 T cells in Susac syndrome. Study findings and constraints: As acknowledged by the study, its TCR sequencing and HLA analysis included a relatively small number of individuals.

Material: CD4+ T cells from PBMCs. This TCR was recovered from a human donor in good health. V usage is TRBV27 and J usage is TRBJ1-2, with D uncertain. CDR3 coding DNA: TGTGCCACCACCGGGCCCTATGGCTACACCTTC. This translates into CATTGPYGYTF.